This TCR beta chain was recovered during a study of cytomegalovirus exposure and HLA in healthy donors. Study context: Inside one of the first data releases sat about 85 million unique TCRs taken from HLA-typed donors.

Vbeta (60) and Jbeta (13) primers were used in the PCR. Some clones are missing from TCRdb's copy, which holds only in-frame ones; the method was immunoSEQ multiplex PCR. The data show a few hundred thousand clones, around 66% seen once. This CDR3 contains 14 residues. Germline lookup yields CDR1 SGHNT and CDR2 YENEEA. The V and J ends lost 5 bases and 3 bases respectively, with 13 bases between them. Source material: PBMCs. The receptor's source is a female donor in good health and CMV-seronegative. The V call is TRBV11-3, the J call TRBJ1-1; D not resolved. In nucleotides, the CDR3 is TGTGCCAGCAGCCGCGGAAGAGCGGACACTGAAGCTTTCTTT. The encoded protein is CASSRGRADTEAFF.